The present T cell receptor (beta chain) was sequenced within a study of T cell clonality in common variable immunodeficiency. General study points: Compared with healthy controls, CVID subjects showed increased TCRbeta clonality, mostly in about a third. Reportedly, TCR beta sequences from common variable immunodeficiency showed fewer deletions and N-nucleotide insertions.

CVID subjects were around 16 female and roughly 31 male, aged roughly 9 to 64. Each donor provided roughly 5 to 8 ml of heparinized whole blood. A note on this clone: Its antigen is not known.

The method was immunoSEQ multiplex PCR; TCRdb's version includes in-frame clones alone and lacks a portion of them. The repertoire has 25,000 to 30,000 clones, none seen only once; the ten largest take about 3.3%. This sequence originates from a human donor with common variable immunodeficiency. Sequencing was done on a sample of peripheral blood mononuclear cells.

The sequenced part of the CDR3 DNA is TGTGCCAGTAGTAACCCCAACTCCGCCGAG. Its protein is CASSNPNSAE. The CDR3 in full is CASSNPNSAEQYF. The chain combines TRBV19 with TRBJ2-7, with D unclear. The CDR3 is cut off 3 residues early in the read; its end comes from the germline J gene. This CDR3 region has 13 residues. Trimming took 4 bases from V and 6 from J, leaving 13 bases between them. CDR1 and CDR2 from the germline V gene are LNHDA and SQIVND (reference sequence).